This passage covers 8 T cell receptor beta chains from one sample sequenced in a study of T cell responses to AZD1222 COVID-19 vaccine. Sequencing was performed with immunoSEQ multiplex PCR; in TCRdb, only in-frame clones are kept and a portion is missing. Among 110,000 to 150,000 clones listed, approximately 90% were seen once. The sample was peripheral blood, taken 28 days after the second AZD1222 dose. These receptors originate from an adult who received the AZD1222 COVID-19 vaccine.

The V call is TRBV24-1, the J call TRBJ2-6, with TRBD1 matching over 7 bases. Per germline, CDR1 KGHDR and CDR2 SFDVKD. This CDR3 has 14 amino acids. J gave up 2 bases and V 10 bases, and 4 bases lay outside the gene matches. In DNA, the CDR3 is TGTGCCACAGAGAGGGGGCCTGGGGCCAACGTCCTGACTTTC. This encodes CATERGPGANVLTF.

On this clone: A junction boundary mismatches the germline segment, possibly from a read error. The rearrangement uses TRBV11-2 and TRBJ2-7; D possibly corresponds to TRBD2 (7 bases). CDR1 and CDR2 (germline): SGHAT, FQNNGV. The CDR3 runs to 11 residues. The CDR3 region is CASSTTGRVNF. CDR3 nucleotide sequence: TGTGCCAGCAGCACTACAGGGAGGGTGAACTTC.

CDR3 in amino acids: CASSILAGGEETQYF. The CDR3 coding sequence is TGTGCCAGCAGTATACTAGCGGGGGGAGAGGAGACCCAGTACTTC. The rearrangement joins TRBV28 to TRBJ2-5, with 12 bases aligning to TRBD2. The CDR3 is 15 residues long. V trimming: 5 bases; J trimming: 5 bases; junction bases outside the gene matches: 6. CDR1 MDHEN and CDR2 SYDVKM come from the germline V gene.

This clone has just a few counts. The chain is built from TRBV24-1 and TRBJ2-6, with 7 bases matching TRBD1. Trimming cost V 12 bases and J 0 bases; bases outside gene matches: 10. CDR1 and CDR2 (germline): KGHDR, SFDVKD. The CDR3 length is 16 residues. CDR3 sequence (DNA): TGTGCCCAATGGGACAGTCAAGACTCTGGGGCCAACGTCCTGACTTTC. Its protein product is CAQWDSQDSGANVLTF.

The CDR3 DNA reads as TGCGCCAGCAGCCAAGAAGCAGGGAGAGACTATGGCTACACCTTC. Protein sequence: CASSQEAGRDYGYTF. The V gene is TRBV4-3, the J gene TRBJ1-2; TRBD1 might be the D (5 bases). CDR3 length equals 15 residues. The V end lost 0 bases, the J end lost 3 bases, and 11 bases lay between the germline ends. Looked up from germline, CDR1 is LGHNA and CDR2 is YSLEER.

CDR3 in DNA: TGTGCCACCAGTGCCCTGGGCCGAGATGGGCCCCAGCATTTT. This translates into CATSALGRDGPQHF. The chain employs TRBV24-1 and TRBJ1-5; no clear D gene. Deletions cut 5 bases from V and 9 bases from J, with 16 bases between. The CDR3 covers 14 residues. Per the germline V gene, CDR1 is KGHDR and CDR2 is SFDVKD.

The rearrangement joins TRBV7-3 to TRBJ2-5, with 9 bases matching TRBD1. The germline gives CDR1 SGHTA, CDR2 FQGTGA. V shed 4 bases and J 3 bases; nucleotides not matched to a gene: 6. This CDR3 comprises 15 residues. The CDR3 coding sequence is TGTGCCAGCAGCTCATCCGGGACAGGGAAAGAGACCCAGTACTTC. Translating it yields CASSSSGTGKETQYF.

The CDR3 coding sequence is TGCGCCAGCAGCCACATCTATGGGGTTGGGGTTGGCTCCTACGAGCAGTACTTC. Amino acid sequence: CASSHIYGVGVGSYEQYF. The chain has TRBV4-1 and TRBJ2-7; D remains ambiguous. The V and J ends lost 3 bases and 0 bases respectively, with 21 bases between them. There are 18 residues in the CDR3. Germline V gene data show CDR1 as MGHRA and CDR2 as YSYEKL.